This section outlines one T cell receptor beta chain sequence together with its context. Its antigen is not known. Germline V gene lookup returns CDR1 SGHRS and CDR2 YFSETQ. V trimming: 3 bases; J trimming: 1 base; junction bases outside the gene matches: 4. The length of the CDR3 is 16 residues. Assay used: immunoSEQ multiplex PCR; TCRdb lists only in-frame clones, some missing. The sample carries approximately 40,000 clones, around 89% recorded once. The sample belongs to a study of OX40 agonist ivuxolimab in advanced cancers. Overall study: Intravenous ivuxolimab at 0.01 to 10 mg/kg was given to patients every 2 weeks. Partial responses were observed in three patients, of whom one had hepatocellular carcinoma and two had cutaneous melanoma.

Overall study results and limits: Averaged across samples, CD8+ T cells carried more expanded clones than CD4+ did.

This material consisted of CD4+ or CD8+ T cells sorted from blood, taken in a trial of the OX40 agonist ivuxolimab. This TCR derives from an adult with an advanced solid tumor such as melanoma, head and neck, liver or kidney cancer. The gene calls are TRBV5-1 and TRBJ2-2; TRBD2 matches 9 bases. CDR3: CASSWKTSGNTGELFF. The CDR3 nucleotides read TGCGCCAGCAGCTGGAAGACTAGCGGGAACACCGGGGAGCTGTTTTTT.